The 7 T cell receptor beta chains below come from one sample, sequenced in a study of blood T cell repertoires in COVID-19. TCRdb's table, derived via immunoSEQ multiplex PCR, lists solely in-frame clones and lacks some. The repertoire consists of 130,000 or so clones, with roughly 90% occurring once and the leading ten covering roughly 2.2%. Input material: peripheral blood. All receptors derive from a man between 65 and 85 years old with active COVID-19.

CDR3: CASSRGPQEKLFF. CDR3 sequence (DNA): TGCGCCAGCAGCCGGGGGCCTCAGGAAAAACTGTTTTTT. The rearrangement joins TRBV4-1 to TRBJ1-4; D possibly corresponds to TRBD1 (6 bases). Trimming took off 4 bases at V and 8 bases at J, with 11 bases between the two ends. Per germline, CDR1 MGHRA and CDR2 YSYEKL. The CDR3 length is 13 residues.

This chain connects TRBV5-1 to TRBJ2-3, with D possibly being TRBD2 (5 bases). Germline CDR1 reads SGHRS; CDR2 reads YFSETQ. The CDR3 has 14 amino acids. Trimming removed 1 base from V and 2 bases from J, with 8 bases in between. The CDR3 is CASSLSGSTDTQYF. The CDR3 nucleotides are TGCGCCAGCAGCTTGTCGGGATCCACAGATACGCAGTATTTT.

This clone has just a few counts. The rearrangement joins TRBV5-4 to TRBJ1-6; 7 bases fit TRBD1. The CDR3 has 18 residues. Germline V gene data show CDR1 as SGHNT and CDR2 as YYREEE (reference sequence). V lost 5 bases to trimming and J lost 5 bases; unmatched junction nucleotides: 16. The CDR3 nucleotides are TGTGCCAGCAGTCAAGGGGGATTCGCGGGACAGAATAATTCACCCCTCCACTTT. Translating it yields CASSQGGFAGQNNSPLHF.

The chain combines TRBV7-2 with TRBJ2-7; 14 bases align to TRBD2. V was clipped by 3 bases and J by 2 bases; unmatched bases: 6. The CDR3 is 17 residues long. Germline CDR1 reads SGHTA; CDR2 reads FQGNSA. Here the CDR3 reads CASSFGTSGSDAYEQYF. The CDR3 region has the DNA TGTGCCAGCAGCTTCGGGACTAGCGGGAGCGATGCCTACGAGCAGTACTTC.

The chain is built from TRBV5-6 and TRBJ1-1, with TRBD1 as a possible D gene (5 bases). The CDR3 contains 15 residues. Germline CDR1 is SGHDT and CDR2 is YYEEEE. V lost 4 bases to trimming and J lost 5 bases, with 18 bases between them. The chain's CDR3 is CASSRERGLRTEAFF. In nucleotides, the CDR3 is TGTGCCAGCAGCCGCGAAAGGGGCCTTAGGACTGAAGCTTTCTTT.

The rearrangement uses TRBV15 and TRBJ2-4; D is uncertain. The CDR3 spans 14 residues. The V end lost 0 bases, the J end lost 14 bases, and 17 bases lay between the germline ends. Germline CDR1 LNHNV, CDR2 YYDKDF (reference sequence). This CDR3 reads CATSRDFANTFKYF. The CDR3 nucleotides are TGTGCCACCAGCAGAGATTTCGCCAACACCTTCAAGTACTTC. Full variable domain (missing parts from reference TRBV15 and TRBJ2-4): DAMVIQNPRYQVTQFGKPVTLSCSQTLNHNVMYWYQQKSSQAPKLLFHYYDKDFNNEADTPDNFQSRRPNTSFCFLDIRSPGLGDTAMYLCATSRDFANTFKYFGAGTRLSVL.

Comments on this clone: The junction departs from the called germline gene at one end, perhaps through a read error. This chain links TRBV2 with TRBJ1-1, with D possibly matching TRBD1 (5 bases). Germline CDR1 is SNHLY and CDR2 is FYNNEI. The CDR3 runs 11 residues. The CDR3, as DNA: TGTGCCAGCGTGACCGCGGGGACCGTCACATTT. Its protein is CASVTAGTVTF.